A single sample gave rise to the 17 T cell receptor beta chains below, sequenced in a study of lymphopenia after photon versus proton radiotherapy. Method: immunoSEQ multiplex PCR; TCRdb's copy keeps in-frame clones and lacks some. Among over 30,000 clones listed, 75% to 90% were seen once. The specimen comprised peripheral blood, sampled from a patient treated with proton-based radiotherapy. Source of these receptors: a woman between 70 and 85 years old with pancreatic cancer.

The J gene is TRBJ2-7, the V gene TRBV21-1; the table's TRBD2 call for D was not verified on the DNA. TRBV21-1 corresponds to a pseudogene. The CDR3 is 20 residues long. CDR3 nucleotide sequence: TGTGCCAGCAGTCTGGAGGTGTGTAGGGGTGACGGGAGGGCCGCCACCGAGCAGTACTTC. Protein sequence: CASSLEVCRGDGRAATEQYF.

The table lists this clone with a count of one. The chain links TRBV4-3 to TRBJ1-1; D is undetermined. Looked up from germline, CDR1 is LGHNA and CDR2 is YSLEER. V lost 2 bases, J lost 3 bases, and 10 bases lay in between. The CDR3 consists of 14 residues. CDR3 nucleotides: TGCGCCAGCAGCCAACAGGTTATGGACACTGAAGCTTTCTTT. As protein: CASSQQVMDTEAFF.

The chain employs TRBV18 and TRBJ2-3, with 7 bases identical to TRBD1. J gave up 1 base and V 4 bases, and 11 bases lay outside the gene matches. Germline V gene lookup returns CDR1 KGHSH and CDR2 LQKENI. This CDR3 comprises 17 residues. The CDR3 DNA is TGTGCCAGCTCACTTATGACAGGGCCGGTAGGCACAGATACGCAGTATTTT. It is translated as CASSLMTGPVGTDTQYF.

The CDR3 reads CASSPVPASQETQYF. The DNA of the CDR3 is TGTGCCAGCTCACCAGTCCCTGCTTCCCAAGAGACCCAGTACTTC. The chain couples TRBV18 to TRBJ2-5; the D is unclear. CDR3 length: 15 residues. Per germline, CDR1 KGHSH and CDR2 LQKENI. V gave up 2 bases and J gave up 1 base, with 11 bases separating them.

For the CDR3, the DNA is TGTGCCAGCAGAATGACAGAAAACAATCAGCCCCAGCATTTT. It specifies CASRMTENNQPQHF. This chain joins TRBV6-6 and TRBJ1-5; D might be TRBD1 (5 bases). V lost 6 bases and J lost 3, with 12 bases in between. Germline CDR1 reads MNHNY; CDR2 reads SVGAGI (reference sequence). There are 14 residues in the CDR3.

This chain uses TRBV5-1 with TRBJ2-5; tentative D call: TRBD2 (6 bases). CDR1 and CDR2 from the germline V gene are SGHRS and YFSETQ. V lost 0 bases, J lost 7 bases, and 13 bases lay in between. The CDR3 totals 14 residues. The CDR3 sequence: CASSLERGSGTQYF. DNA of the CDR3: TGCGCCAGCAGCTTGGAACGGGGGAGCGGGACCCAGTACTTC.

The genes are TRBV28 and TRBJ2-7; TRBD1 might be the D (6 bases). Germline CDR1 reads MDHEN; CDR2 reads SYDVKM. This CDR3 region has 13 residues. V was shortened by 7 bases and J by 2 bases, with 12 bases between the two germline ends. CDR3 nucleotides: TGTGCCAGCAACGGACAGCCAACCTACGAGCAGTACTTC. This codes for CASNGQPTYEQYF.

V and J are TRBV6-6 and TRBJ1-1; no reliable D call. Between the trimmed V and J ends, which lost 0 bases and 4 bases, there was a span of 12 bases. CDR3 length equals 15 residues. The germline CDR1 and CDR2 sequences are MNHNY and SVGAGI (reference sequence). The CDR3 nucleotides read TGTGCCAGCAGTTACTCGGCCCTAATGGGCACTGAAGCTTTCTTT. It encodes CASSYSALMGTEAFF.

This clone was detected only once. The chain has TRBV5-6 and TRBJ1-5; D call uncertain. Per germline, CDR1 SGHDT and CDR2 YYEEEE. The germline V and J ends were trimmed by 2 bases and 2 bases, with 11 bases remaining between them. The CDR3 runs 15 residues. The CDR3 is CASSLYGVGNQPQHF. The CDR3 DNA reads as TGTGCCAGCAGCTTATACGGGGTCGGCAATCAGCCCCAGCATTTT.

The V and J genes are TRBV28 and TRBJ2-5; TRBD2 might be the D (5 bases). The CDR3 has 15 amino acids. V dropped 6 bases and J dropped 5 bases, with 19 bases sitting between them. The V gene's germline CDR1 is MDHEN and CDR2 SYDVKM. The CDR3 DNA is TGTGCCAGCAGCTGGCCGGGATCATTCGGGGAGACCCAGTACTTC. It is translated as CASSWPGSFGETQYF.

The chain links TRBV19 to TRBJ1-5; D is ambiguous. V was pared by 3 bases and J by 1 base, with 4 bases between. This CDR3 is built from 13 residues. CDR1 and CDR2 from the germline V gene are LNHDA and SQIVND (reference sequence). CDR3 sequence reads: CASSMDSNQPQHF. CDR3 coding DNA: TGTGCCAGTAGTATGGACAGCAATCAGCCCCAGCATTTT.

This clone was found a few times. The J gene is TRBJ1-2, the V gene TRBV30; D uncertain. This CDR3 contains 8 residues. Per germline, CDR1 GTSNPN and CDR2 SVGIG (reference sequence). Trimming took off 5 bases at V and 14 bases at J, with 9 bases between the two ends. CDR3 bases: TGTGCCTGGGGCTTTCGGACCTTC. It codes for CAWGFRTF.

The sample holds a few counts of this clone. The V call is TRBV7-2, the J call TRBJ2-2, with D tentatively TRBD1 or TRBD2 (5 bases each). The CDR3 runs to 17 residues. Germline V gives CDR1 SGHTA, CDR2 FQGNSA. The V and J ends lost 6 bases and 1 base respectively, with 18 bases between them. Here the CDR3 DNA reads TGTGCCAGCAGGGGTCCGGATAAGGGGAGGAACACCGGGGAGCTGTTTTTT. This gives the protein CASRGPDKGRNTGELFF.

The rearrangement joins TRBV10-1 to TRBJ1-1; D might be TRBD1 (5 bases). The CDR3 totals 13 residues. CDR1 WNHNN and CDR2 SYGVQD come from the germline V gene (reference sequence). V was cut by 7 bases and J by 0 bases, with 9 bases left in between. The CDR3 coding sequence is TGCGCCAGCATCGGGACGGTGAACACTGAAGCTTTCTTT. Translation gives CASIGTVNTEAFF.

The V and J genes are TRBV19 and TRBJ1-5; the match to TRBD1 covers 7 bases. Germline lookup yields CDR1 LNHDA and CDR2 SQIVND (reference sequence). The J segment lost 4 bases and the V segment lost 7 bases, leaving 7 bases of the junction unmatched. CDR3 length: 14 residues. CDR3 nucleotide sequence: TGTGCCAGTAACCCGGGACAGCGAAATCAGCCCCAGCATTTT. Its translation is CASNPGQRNQPQHF.

The CDR3 is CASSIAGKGNQPQHF. The DNA of the CDR3 is TGTGCCAGTAGTATAGCAGGGAAGGGTAATCAGCCCCAGCATTTT. The chain couples TRBV19 to TRBJ1-5; maybe TRBD1 (5 bases). With 1 base removed from V and 4 bases from J, the gap between germline ends came to 11 bases. The germline V gene has CDR1 LNHDA and CDR2 SQIVND (reference sequence). The CDR3 length is 15 residues.

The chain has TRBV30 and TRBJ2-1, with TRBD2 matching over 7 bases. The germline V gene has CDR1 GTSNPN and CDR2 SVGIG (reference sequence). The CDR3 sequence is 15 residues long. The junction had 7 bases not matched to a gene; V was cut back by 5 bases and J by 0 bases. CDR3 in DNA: TGTGCCTGGGGACCGGGGGAGGGCTCCTACAATGAGCAGTTCTTC. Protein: CAWGPGEGSYNEQFF. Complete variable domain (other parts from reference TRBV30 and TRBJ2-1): SQTIHQWPATLVQPVGSPLSLECTVEGTSNPNLYWYRQAAGRGLQLLFYSVGIGQISSEVPQNLSASRPQDRQFILSSKKLLLSDSGFYLCAWGPGEGSYNEQFFGPGTRLTVL.